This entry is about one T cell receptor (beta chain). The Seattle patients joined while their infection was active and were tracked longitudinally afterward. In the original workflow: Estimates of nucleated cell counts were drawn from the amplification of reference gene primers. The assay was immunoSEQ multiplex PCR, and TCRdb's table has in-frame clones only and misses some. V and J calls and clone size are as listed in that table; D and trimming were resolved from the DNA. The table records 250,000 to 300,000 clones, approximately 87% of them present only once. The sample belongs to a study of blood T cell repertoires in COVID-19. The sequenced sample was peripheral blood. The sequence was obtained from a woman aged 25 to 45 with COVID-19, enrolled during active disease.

DNA for the CDR3: TGTGCCAGTAGTATAAGGGACAGGGGCGAGCCCCAGCATTTT. This sequence encodes CASSIRDRGEPQHF. The chain couples TRBV19 to TRBJ1-5; 10 nucleotides match TRBD1. Germline V CDR1 and CDR2: LNHDA, SQIVND (reference sequence). The CDR3 has 14 residues. Unmatched junction bases numbered 3, after V lost 2 bases and J lost 8 bases.